The 25 T cell receptor beta chains presented below share a single source sample, sequenced in a study of early T cells in non-severe SARS-CoV-2 infection. TCRdb reanalysed the 5' RACE reads using MiXCR and keeps one entry per CDR3 protein. Of over 60,000 distinct CDR3 sequences in the sample, under 15% were seen once. Source: whole blood, taken at baseline. These receptors originate from an adult who was a healthcare worker with PCR-confirmed SARS-CoV-2 infection or an uninfected control (not recorded which).

The chain employs TRBV5-5 and TRBJ2-2; no definite D call. The V end was cut by 2 bases, the J end by 8 bases, with 16 bases between. The CDR3 is 15 amino acids. Germline CDR1 reads SGHKS; CDR2 reads YYEKEE (reference sequence). DNA for the CDR3: TGTGCCAGCAGCTTCCCCGCGTCTAGGTCGGGGGAGCTGTTTTTT. It codes for CASSFPASRSGELFF.

The table lists this clonotype with many counts. CDR3 nucleotides: TGTGCCAGCAGCCCGGATTCGACAGCGTATGGCTACACCTTC. Amino acids: CASSPDSTAYGYTF. The chain joins TRBV7-9 to TRBJ1-2; weak D call: TRBD1 (5 bases). Looked up from germline, CDR1 is SEHNR and CDR2 is FQNEAQ (reference sequence). V was trimmed by 5 bases and J by 5 bases, leaving 15 bases between them. This CDR3 comprises 14 residues. Full variable domain (remainder filled in from reference TRBV7-9 and TRBJ1-2): DTGVSQNPRHKITKRGQNVTFRCDPISEHNRLYWYRQTLGQGPEFLTYFQNEAQLEKSRLLSDRFSAERPKGSFSTLEIQRTEQGDSAMYLCASSPDSTAYGYTFGSGTRLTVV.

This clonotype was recorded many times. V and J are TRBV7-3 and TRBJ2-2; D call uncertain. The germline gives CDR1 SGHTA, CDR2 FQGTGA. Trimming left V 3 bases short and J 0 bases short, with 2 bases between. The CDR3 covers 13 residues. The CDR3 DNA reads as TGTGCCAGCAGCTTCCCGAACACCGGGGAGCTGTTTTTT. It codes for CASSFPNTGELFF.

V and J are TRBV2 and TRBJ2-3, with D unresolved. Trimming shortened V by 6 bases and J by 1 base, and 11 bases separated the two germline ends. The V gene's germline CDR1 is SNHLY and CDR2 FYNNEI. CDR3 size: 14 residues. The CDR3 nucleotides read TGTGCCAGCAGATTTGGCATTCGCACAGATACGCAGTATTTT. Translated, it gives CASRFGIRTDTQYF.

This clonotype was seen at least ten times. The chain has TRBV10-3 and TRBJ2-5; possibly TRBD1 or TRBD2 for D (6 bases each). This CDR3 has 14 amino acids. Germline V gene lookup returns CDR1 ENHRY and CDR2 SYGVKD. V lost 7 bases and J lost 5, with 17 bases in between. CDR3 DNA: TGTGCCATCAAGGGGGGTCCATCAACGGAGACCCAGTACTTC. It is translated as CAIKGGPSTETQYF.

The sample holds a few counts of this clonotype. The V and J genes are TRBV20-1 and TRBJ1-4, with a possible D match to TRBD1 (5 bases). The CDR3 is 14 residues long. Germline-derived CDR1 and CDR2 are DFQATT and SNEGSKA (reference sequence). V was cut by 0 bases and J by 3 bases, with 8 bases left in between. The chain's CDR3 is CSARDQGSNEKLFF. The CDR3, as DNA: TGCAGTGCTAGAGATCAGGGATCTAATGAAAAACTGTTTTTT.

This chain links TRBV20-1 with TRBJ2-3; TRBD2 might be the D (5 bases). Trimming pared 7 bases from V and 4 bases from J, leaving 12 bases between. The CDR3 extends over 12 amino acids. Germline values: CDR1 DFQATT, CDR2 SNEGSKA (reference sequence). The CDR3 nucleotides read TGCAGTGGGTGGGGAGTATCAGATACGCAGTATTTT. Amino acids: CSGWGVSDTQYF.

The chain has TRBV4-2 and TRBJ1-2; no reliable D call. Trimming pared 1 base from V and 8 bases from J, leaving 8 bases between. CDR1 LGHNA and CDR2 YNFKEQ come from the germline V gene. The CDR3 extends over 12 amino acids. The CDR3, as DNA: TGTGCCAGCAGCCAAGCGCCCGTCGGCTACACCTTC. It is translated as CASSQAPVGYTF.

The chain couples TRBV11-2 to TRBJ2-2; TRBD1 aligns across 7 bases. This CDR3 has 14 amino acids. With 3 bases clipped from V and 5 bases from J, the junction kept 3 bases outside the gene matches. Per the germline V gene, CDR1 is SGHAT and CDR2 is FQNNGV. For the CDR3, the DNA is TGTGCCAGCAGCTTTTCAGGGGGTACCGGGGAGCTGTTTTTT. Its translation: CASSFSGGTGELFF.

This clonotype was counted between two and nine times. CDR3 amino acids: CASTLNTGELFF. In DNA, the CDR3 is TGTGCCAGCACCCTTAACACCGGGGAGCTGTTTTTT. V usage is TRBV28 and J usage is TRBJ2-2; D gene ambiguous. The germline V gene encodes CDR1 MDHEN and CDR2 SYDVKM. The V gene lost 7 bases and the J gene lost 2 bases, with 5 bases spanning the gap. This CDR3 spans 12 amino acids.

The chain combines TRBV12-3 or TRBV12-4 with TRBJ2-7; 7 bases are shared with TRBD1. CDR3 length equals 13 residues. After removal of 3 bases from V and 6 bases from J, the junction contained 5 bases not matched to a gene. CDR3: CASSLHRGSEQYF. Written as DNA, the CDR3 is TGTGCCAGCAGTTTGCACAGGGGATCCGAGCAGTACTTC.

This rearrangement joins TRBV20-1 to TRBJ2-3, with 9 bases identical to TRBD1. The CDR3 loop spans 15 amino acids. V was clipped by 4 bases and J by 5 bases; unmatched bases: 10. The germline V gene encodes CDR1 DFQATT and CDR2 SNEGSKA (reference sequence). The CDR3 coding sequence is TGCAGTGCTACCGCAGGGGACAGGGTGGGAGATACGCAGTATTTT. Protein sequence: CSATAGDRVGDTQYF.

The V gene is TRBV6-6, the J gene TRBJ2-7; possibly TRBD1 or TRBD2 for D (5 bases each). Trimming removed 6 bases from V and 2 bases from J, with 17 bases in between. The CDR3 contains 15 residues. Germline CDR1 reads MNHNY; CDR2 reads SVGAGI (reference sequence). CDR3 DNA sequence: TGTGCCAGCAGACATCTCCCGGGACGAACCTACGAGCAGTACTTC. Amino acid sequence: CASRHLPGRTYEQYF.

This clonotype was counted at least ten times. This chain joins TRBV5-1 and TRBJ1-1; 7 bases align to TRBD1. The CDR3 extends over 14 amino acids. CDR1 and CDR2 from the germline V gene are SGHRS and YFSETQ. Trimming took 4 bases from V and 7 from J; bases not matched to a gene: 10. As DNA, the CDR3 is TGCGCCAGCAGCCCCGACAGGGAGATGGGTGAAGCTTTCTTT. Translated: CASSPDREMGEAFF.

V gene TRBV7-8 combines with J gene TRBJ1-3; unclear D gene. The CDR3 length is 14 residues. Trimming removed 1 base at V and 2 bases at J, with 6 bases between. Per the germline V gene, CDR1 is SGHVS and CDR2 is FQNEAQ. The CDR3 DNA reads TGTGCCAGCAGCTTAGACCGCCCTGGAAACACCATATATTTT. Amino acids: CASSLDRPGNTIYF.

This clonotype has more than one count but fewer than ten. This chain connects TRBV7-8 to TRBJ1-2, with 7 bases fitting TRBD1. There are 15 residues in the CDR3. V gave up 0 bases and J gave up 4 bases; unmatched junction bases: 5. Germline CDR1 and CDR2: SGHVS and FQNEAQ. The CDR3 nucleotides read TGTGCCAGCAGCTTAGCGGGGACAGAAACCTATGGCTACACCTTC. This codes for CASSLAGTETYGYTF.

This clonotype has just a few counts. The chain recombines TRBV18 with TRBJ2-3; 7 bases align to TRBD1. V shed 0 bases, J shed 3 bases, and the junction held 6 bases outside the gene matches. The CDR3 sequence is 16 residues long. Germline V lookup: CDR1 KGHSH, CDR2 LQKENI. The CDR3 nucleotides are TGTGCCAGCTCACCACCTGGACAGGTTCGGACAGATACGCAGTATTTT. Its protein product is CASSPPGQVRTDTQYF.

This clonotype was seen only a few times. The chain links TRBV29-1 to TRBJ2-7, with D maybe TRBD2 (5 bases). The CDR3 length is 11 residues. Trimming took off 7 bases at V and 3 bases at J, with 10 bases between the two ends. Germline lookup yields CDR1 SQVTM and CDR2 ANQGSEA. The CDR3 DNA reads TGCAGCGCCCTCCGGGACTACGAGCAGTACTTC. Translation: CSALRDYEQYF.

The chain carries TRBV20-1 and TRBJ1-5, with TRBD1 matching over 10 bases. The CDR3 extends over 15 amino acids. V shed 6 bases and J 1 base; nucleotides not matched to a gene: 6. The germline CDR1 and CDR2 sequences are DFQATT and SNEGSKA (reference sequence). The CDR3 DNA follows: TGCAGTGCCCGGACAGGGGGTACGAGCAATCAGCCCCAGCATTTT. It encodes CSARTGGTSNQPQHF.

In this sample, this clonotype turned up a few times. The chain is built from TRBV27 and TRBJ2-7, with a tentative D call TRBD2 (6 bases). V dropped 6 bases and J dropped 2 bases, with 11 bases sitting between them. In germline, CDR1 is MNHEY, CDR2 SMNVEV (reference sequence). The length of the CDR3 is 13 residues. In DNA form, the CDR3 reads TGTGCCAGCAGGGGCAGCGGGCCCTACGAGCAGTACTTC. It translates to CASRGSGPYEQYF.

The chain is built from TRBV29-1 and TRBJ2-1, with D possibly being TRBD1 or TRBD2 (6 bases each). CDR1 and CDR2 from the germline V gene are SQVTM and ANQGSEA. V lost 8 bases and J 3 bases, leaving 14 bases between the germline ends. This CDR3 comprises 13 residues. The CDR3 loop is CSLKRGVYNEQFF. For the CDR3, the DNA is TGCAGCTTAAAAAGGGGGGTCTACAATGAGCAGTTCTTC.

This chain uses TRBV7-2 with TRBJ2-3; 8 bases match TRBD2. With 1 base clipped from V and 2 bases from J, the junction kept 2 bases outside the gene matches. The germline gives CDR1 SGHTA, CDR2 FQGNSA. CDR3 size: 15 residues. Written as DNA, the CDR3 is TGTGCCAGCAGCTTAGATAGCGGGGACACAGATACGCAGTATTTT. It is translated as CASSLDSGDTDTQYF.

This clonotype was detected once. The chain is built from TRBV5-5 and TRBJ2-5; 7 bases fit TRBD1. The CDR3 runs to 15 residues. The trim removed 6 bases at V and 4 bases at J, leaving 12 bases unmatched. Germline V gives CDR1 SGHKS, CDR2 YYEKEE (reference sequence). In nucleotides, the CDR3 is TGTGCCAGCAACCCGGTTGGACAGGCTCCAGAGACCCAGTACTTC. Protein product: CASNPVGQAPETQYF.

A few counts support this clonotype. CDR3 protein: CASSPRQGRGYGYTF. The CDR3 bases are TGTGCCAGCAGTCCTCGACAGGGTAGGGGCTATGGCTACACCTTC. The chain has TRBV7-9 and TRBJ1-2, with 7 bases matching TRBD1. The V gene's germline CDR1 is SEHNR and CDR2 FQNEAQ (reference sequence). After removal of 6 bases from V and 4 bases from J, the junction contained 11 bases not matched to a gene. This CDR3 is 15 amino acids long.

The chain joins TRBV3-1 to TRBJ2-7; D is perhaps TRBD2 (5 bases). CDR1 is LGHDT and CDR2 is YNNKEL in the germline V gene (reference sequence). This CDR3 is built from 16 residues. Trimming removed 4 bases from V and 6 bases from J, with 22 bases in between. As DNA, the CDR3 is TGTGCCAGCAGCCCCGGTCACGGGGTCGTACAGCTCGAGCAGTACTTC. Its translation: CASSPGHGVVQLEQYF.